This section outlines one T cell receptor (beta chain) sequence together with its context. Its antigen is not identified. The CDR3 spans 16 residues. V was clipped by 0 bases and J by 9 bases, with 18 bases between them. From germline, CDR1 is MGHRA and CDR2 YSYEKL. These data are taken from a study of shared clonotypes between healthy human individuals. Study observations and caveats: Non-shared clonotypes had lower generation probabilities than clonotypes shared by all four sorted-subset donors.

Repertoires were generated with immunoSEQ multiplex PCR, while TCRdb's copy carries only in-frame clones and drops some. The sample lists some 980,000 clones, less than 85% occurring once. Each donor was a Caucasian adult residing in Nashville, Tennessee. V is TRBV4-1 and J is TRBJ2-1; D may be TRBD1 or TRBD2 (5 bases each). Sequencing was done on a sample of memory CD4+ T cells sorted from blood. Subset indicated: CD45RA-negative fraction. The receptor was isolated from a man aged 18 to 29 in good health. The CDR3 DNA follows: TGCGCCAGCAGCCAAGAAAGGGGAGTCGGACCCCGTGAGCAGTTCTTC. Encoded protein: CASSQERGVGPREQFF.